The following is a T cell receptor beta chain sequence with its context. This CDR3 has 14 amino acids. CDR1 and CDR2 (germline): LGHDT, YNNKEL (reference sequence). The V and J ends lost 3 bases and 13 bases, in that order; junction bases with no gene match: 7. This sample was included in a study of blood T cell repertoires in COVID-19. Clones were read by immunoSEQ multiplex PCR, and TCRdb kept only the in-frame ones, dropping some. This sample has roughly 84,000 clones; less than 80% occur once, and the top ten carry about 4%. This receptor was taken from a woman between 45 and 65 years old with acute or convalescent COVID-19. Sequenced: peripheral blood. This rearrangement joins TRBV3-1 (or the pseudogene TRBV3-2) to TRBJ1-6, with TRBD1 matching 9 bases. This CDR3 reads CASSQGTGITPLHF. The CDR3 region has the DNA TGTGCCAGCAGCCAGGGGACAGGGATAACCCCCCTCCACTTT.